This T cell receptor (beta chain) was profiled in a study of monozygotic twins with inflammatory bowel disease. General study results and limits: No distinction between different T cell subtypes was possible. Especially where disease activity was present, IBD patients had fewer clonotypes in common with others than healthy twins did.

The CDR3 runs 16 residues. Germline CDR1 is LNHNV and CDR2 is YYDKDF (reference sequence). Researchers used around 3,400 ng of total RNA for each TCR library. Reanalyzing the 5' RACE reads, TCRdb keeps one entry per CDR3 protein, without DNA. Its table records 200,000 to 250,000 distinct CDR3 sequences. Points on this clonotype: Its antigen is undetermined.

Staff drew a roughly 2.6 ml blood sample from each donor. The sequence came from a human donor with ulcerative colitis or Crohn's disease, or a healthy co-twin of an affected twin (not recorded which). V gene TRBV15 combines with J gene TRBJ1-5; TCRdb indicates TRBD1, and absent DNA this call remains unverified. Sequencing was performed on blood. CDR3: CATSISTGYGNQPQHF.